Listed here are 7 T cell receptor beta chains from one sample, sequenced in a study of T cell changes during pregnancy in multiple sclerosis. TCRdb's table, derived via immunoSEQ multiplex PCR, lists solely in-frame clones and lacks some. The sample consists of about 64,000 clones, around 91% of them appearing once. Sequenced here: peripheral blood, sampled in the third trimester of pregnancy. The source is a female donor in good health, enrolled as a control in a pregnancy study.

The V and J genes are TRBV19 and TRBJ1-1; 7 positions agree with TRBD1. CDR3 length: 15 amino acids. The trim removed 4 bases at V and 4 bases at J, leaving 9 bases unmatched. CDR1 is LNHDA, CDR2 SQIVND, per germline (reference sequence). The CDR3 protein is CASSRWTGLRTEAFF. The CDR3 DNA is TGTGCCAGTAGTAGATGGACAGGTCTGCGCACTGAAGCTTTCTTT.

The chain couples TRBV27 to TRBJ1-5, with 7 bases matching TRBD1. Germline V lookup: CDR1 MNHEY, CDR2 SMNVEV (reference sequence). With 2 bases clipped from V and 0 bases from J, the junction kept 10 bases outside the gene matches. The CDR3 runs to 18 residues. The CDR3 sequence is CASSLPGTVNYSNQPQHF. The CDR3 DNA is TGTGCCAGCAGTTTACCAGGGACAGTTAATTATAGCAATCAGCCCCAGCATTTT.

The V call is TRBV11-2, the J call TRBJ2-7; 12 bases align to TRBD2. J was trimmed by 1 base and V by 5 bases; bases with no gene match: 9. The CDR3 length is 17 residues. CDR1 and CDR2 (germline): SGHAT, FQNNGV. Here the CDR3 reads CASSPRLAGELSYEQYF. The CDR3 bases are TGTGCCAGCAGCCCGAGACTAGCGGGAGAATTATCCTACGAGCAGTACTTC.

For the CDR3, the DNA is TGTGCCAGCAGCTCGACAGGGTACGACTATGGCTACACCTTC. Translating gives CASSSTGYDYGYTF. The chain joins TRBV7-2 to TRBJ1-2; 7 nucleotides line up with TRBD1. The CDR3 length is 14 residues. V was pared by 4 bases and J by 3 bases, with 5 bases of the junction left unmatched. The V gene's germline CDR1 is SGHTA and CDR2 FQGNSA. Together with reference TRBV7-2 and TRBJ1-2, the CDR3 gives the full variable domain: GAGVSQSPSNKVTEKGKDVELRCDPISGHTALYWYRQSLGQGLEFLIYFQGNSAPDKSGLPSDRFSAERTGGSVSTLTIQRTQQEDSAVYLCASSSTGYDYGYTFGSGTRLTVV.

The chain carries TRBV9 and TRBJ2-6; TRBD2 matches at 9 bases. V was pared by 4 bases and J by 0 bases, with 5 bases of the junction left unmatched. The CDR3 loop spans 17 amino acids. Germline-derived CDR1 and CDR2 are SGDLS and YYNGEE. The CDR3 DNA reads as TGTGCCAGCAGCTTATTAGCGGGGGCCTCTGGGGCCAACGTCCTGACTTTC. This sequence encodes CASSLLAGASGANVLTF.

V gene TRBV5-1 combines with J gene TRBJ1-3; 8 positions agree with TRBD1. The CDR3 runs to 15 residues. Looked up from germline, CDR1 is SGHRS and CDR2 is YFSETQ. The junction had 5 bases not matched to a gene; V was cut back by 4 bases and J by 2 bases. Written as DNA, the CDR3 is TGCGCCAGCAGCCCTCAGGACAGGGCTGGAAACACCATATATTTT. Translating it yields CASSPQDRAGNTIYF.

CDR3 bases: TGTGCCAGCAGCTTAGACAGGGACTGGGCCGCAGATACGCAGTATTTT. Translation gives CASSLDRDWAADTQYF. The genes are TRBV11-2 and TRBJ2-3, with D possibly TRBD2 on 6 matching bases. Germline V gene lookup returns CDR1 SGHAT and CDR2 FQNNGV. The V gene lost 0 bases and the J gene lost 4 bases, with 14 bases spanning the gap. This CDR3 is built from 16 residues.